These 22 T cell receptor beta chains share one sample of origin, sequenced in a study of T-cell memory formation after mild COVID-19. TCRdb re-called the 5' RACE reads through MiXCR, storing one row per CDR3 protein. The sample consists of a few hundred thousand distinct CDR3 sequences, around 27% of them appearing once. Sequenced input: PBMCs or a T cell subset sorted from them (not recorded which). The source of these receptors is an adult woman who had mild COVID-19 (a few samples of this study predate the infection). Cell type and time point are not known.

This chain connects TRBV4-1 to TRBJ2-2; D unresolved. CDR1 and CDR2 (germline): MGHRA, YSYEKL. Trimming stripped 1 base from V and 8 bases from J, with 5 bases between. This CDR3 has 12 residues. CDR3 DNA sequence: TGCGCCAGCAGCCAAGTTACAGGGGAGCTGTTTTTT. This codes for CASSQVTGELFF.

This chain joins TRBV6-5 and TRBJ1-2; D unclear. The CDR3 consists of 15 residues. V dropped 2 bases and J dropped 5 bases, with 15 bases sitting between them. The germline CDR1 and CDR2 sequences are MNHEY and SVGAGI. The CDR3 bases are TGTGCCAGCAGTTACGATACATCTCCTTCTTATGGCTACACCTTC. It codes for CASSYDTSPSYGYTF.

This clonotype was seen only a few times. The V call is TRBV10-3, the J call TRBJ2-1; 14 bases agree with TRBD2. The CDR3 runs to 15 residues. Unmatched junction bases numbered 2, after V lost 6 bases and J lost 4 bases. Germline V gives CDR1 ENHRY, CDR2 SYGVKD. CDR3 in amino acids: CAISGTSGGYNEQFF. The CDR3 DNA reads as TGTGCCATCAGCGGGACTAGCGGGGGTTACAATGAGCAGTTCTTC.

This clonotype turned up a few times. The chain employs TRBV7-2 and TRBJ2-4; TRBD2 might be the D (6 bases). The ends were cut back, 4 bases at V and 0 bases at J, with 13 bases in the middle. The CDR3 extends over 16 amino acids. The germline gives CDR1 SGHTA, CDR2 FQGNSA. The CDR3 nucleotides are TGTGCCAGCAGCTCCCGGGACTTACTAGCCAAAAACATTCAGTACTTC. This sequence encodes CASSSRDLLAKNIQYF.

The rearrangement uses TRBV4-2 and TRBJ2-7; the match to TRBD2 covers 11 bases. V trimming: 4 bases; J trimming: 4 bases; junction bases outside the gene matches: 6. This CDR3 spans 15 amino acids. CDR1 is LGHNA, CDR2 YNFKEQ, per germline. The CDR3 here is CASSRPSGGTYEQYF. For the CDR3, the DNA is TGTGCCAGCAGCCGACCTAGCGGGGGGACGTACGAGCAGTACTTC.

As DNA, the CDR3 is TGTGCCAGCAGCTTCCCGGGACATGGGCCTCCACAGAACACTGAAGCTTTCTTT. This encodes CASSFPGHGPPQNTEAFF. This chain links TRBV7-8 with TRBJ1-1; maybe TRBD1 (6 bases). Germline values: CDR1 SGHVS, CDR2 FQNEAQ. CDR3 length: 18 amino acids. Trimming shortened V by 3 bases and J by 1 base, and 21 bases separated the two germline ends.

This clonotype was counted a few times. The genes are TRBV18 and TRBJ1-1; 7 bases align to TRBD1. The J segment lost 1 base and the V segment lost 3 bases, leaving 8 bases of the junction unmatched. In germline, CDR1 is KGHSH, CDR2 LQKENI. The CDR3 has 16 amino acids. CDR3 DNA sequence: TGTGCCAGCTCACCGCTAAGGGACAGATCGAACACTGAAGCTTTCTTT. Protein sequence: CASSPLRDRSNTEAFF.

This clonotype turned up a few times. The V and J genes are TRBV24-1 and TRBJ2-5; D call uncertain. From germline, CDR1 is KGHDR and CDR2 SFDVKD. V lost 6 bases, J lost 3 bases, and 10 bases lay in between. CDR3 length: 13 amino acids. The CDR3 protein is CATSKGFEETQYF. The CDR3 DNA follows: TGTGCCACCAGTAAAGGGTTTGAAGAGACCCAGTACTTC.

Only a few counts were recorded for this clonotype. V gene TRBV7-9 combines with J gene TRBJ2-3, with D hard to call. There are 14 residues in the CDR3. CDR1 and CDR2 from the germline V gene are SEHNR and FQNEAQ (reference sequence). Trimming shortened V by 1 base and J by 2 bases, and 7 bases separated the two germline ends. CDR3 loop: CASSLVSATDTQYF. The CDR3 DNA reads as TGTGCCAGCAGCTTAGTGTCGGCCACAGATACGCAGTATTTT.

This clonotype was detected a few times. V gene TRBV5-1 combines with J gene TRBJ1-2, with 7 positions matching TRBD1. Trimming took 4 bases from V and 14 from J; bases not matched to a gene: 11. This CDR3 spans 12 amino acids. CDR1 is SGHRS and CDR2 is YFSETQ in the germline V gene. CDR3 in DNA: TGCGCCAGCAGCCCTTCCGGGACAGACTTTACCTTC. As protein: CASSPSGTDFTF.

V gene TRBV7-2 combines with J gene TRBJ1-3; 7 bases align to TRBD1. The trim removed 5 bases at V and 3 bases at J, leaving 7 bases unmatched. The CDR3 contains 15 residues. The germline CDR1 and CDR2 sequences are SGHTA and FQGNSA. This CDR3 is CASSQGRGRGNTIYF. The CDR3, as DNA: TGTGCCAGCAGCCAGGGAAGGGGGCGTGGAAACACCATATATTTT.

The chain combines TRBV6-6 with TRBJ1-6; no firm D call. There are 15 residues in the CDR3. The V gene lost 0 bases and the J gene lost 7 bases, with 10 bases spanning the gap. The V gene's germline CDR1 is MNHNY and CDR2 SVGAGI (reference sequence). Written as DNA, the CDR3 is TGTGCCAGCAGTTACTCGGACGGCACCAATTCACCCCTCCACTTT. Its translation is CASSYSDGTNSPLHF.

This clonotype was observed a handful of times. CDR3 protein: CASSQGQGAEEQYF. The DNA of the CDR3 is TGCGCCAGCAGCCAGGGACAGGGGGCTGAGGAGCAGTACTTC. This chain links TRBV5-1 with TRBJ2-7, with 12 nucleotides matching TRBD1. Per germline, CDR1 SGHRS and CDR2 YFSETQ. V lost 4 bases and J lost 7; bases outside the gene matches: 6. This CDR3 is built from 14 residues.

CDR3 protein: CASRTGTSGRPRPTDTQYF. The CDR3 region has the DNA TGTGCCAGCAGAACCGGGACTAGCGGGAGACCTCGTCCCACAGATACGCAGTATTTT. The V and J genes are TRBV12-3 or TRBV12-4 and TRBJ2-3, with 14 bases that match TRBD2. J was trimmed by 2 bases and V by 6 bases; bases with no gene match: 13. The CDR3 sequence is 19 residues long.

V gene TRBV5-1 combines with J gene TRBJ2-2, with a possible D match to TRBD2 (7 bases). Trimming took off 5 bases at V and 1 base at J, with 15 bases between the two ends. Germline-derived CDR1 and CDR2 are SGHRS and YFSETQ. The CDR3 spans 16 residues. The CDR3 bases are TGCGCCAGCAGAGGAAGCGGGACACTGAACACCGGGGAGCTGTTTTTT. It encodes CASRGSGTLNTGELFF.

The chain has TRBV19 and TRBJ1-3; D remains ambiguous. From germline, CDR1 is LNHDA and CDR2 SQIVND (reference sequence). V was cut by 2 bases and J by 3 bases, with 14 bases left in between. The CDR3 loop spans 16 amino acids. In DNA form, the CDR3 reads TGTGCCAGTAGTATATTGTCCCTATCCCGTGGAAACACCATATATTTT. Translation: CASSILSLSRGNTIYF.

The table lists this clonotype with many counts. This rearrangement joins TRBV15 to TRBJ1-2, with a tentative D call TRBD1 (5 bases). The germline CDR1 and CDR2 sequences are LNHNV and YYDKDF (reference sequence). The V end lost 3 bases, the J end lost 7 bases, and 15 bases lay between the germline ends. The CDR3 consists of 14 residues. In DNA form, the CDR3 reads TGTGCCACCAGCAGGGGACGGGCTGGCGGTGGCTACACCTTC. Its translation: CATSRGRAGGGYTF.

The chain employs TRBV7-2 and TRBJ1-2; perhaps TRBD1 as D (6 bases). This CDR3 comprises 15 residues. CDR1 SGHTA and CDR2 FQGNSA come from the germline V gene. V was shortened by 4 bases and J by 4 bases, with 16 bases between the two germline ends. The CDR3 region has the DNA TGTGCCAGCAGCTCACAGACAGGAGTGAGCTATGGCTACACCTTC. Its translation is CASSSQTGVSYGYTF.

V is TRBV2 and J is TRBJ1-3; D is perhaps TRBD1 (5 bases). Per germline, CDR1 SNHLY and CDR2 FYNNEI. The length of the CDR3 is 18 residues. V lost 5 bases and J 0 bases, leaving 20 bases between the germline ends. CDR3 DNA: TGTGCCAGCAGTCGCTTGGGACTGGCCCTAAGCTCTGGAAACACCATATATTTT. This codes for CASSRLGLALSSGNTIYF.

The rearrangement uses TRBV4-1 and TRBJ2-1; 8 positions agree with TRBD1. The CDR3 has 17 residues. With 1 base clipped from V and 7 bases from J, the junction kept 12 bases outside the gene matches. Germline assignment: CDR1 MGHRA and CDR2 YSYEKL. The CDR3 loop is CASSQVWLGQGKNEQFF. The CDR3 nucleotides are TGCGCCAGCAGCCAAGTTTGGCTCGGACAGGGAAAGAATGAGCAGTTCTTC.

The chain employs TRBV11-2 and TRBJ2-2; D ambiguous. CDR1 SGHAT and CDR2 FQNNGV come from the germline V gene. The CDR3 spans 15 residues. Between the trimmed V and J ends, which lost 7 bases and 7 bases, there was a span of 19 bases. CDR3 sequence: CASTFRRDSLGELFF. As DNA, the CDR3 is TGTGCCAGCACATTCCGCCGTGACTCGCTCGGGGAGCTGTTTTTT.

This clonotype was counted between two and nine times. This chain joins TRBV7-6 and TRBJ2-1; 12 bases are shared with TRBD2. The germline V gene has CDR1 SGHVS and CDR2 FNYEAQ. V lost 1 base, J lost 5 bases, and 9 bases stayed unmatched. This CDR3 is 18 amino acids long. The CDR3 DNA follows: TGTGCCAGCAGCTTAGGATCGCTAGCGGGAGGGGTAAACAATGAGCAGTTCTTC. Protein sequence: CASSLGSLAGGVNNEQFF.